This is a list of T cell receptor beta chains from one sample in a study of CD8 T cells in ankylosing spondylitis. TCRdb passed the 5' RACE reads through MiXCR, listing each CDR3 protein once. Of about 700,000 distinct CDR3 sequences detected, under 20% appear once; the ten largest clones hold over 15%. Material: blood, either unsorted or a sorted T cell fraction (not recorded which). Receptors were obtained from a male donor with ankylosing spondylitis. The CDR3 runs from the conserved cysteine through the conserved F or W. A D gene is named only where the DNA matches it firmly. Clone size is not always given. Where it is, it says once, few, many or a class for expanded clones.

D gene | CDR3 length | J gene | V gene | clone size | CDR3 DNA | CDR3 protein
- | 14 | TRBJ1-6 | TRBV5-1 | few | TGCGCCATCCCCCCCGACCCCGGACGGTCACCCCTCCACTTT | CAIPPDPGRSPLHF
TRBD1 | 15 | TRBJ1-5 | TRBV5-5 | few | TGTGCCAGCAGCCGCGAACAGGGGTTTAATCAGCCCCAGCATTTT | CASSREQGFNQPQHF
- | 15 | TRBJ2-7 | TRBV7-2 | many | TGTGCCAGCAGCTTATTATGGGGGAGCTCCTACGAGCAGTACTTC | CASSLLWGSSYEQYF
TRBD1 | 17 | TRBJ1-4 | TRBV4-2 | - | TGTGCCAGCAGCCAACCCGGGACAGACCCAACTAATGAAAAACTGTTTTTT | CASSQPGTDPTNEKLFF
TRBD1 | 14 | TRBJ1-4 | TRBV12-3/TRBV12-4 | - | TGTGCCAGCCGGGCCACAGGGGGCTTGGCGGAACTGTTTTTT | CASRATGGLAELFF
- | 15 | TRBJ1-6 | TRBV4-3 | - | TGCGCCAGCAGCCAATTATTAAGTGAGAATTCACCCCTCCACTTT | CASSQLLSENSPLHF
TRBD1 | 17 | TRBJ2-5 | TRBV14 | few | TGTGCCAGCAGCCACCCCTCGGGACAGGGGCTTTTCGAGACCCAGTACTTC | CASSHPSGQGLFETQYF
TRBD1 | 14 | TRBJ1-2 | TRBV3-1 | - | TGTGCCAGCAGCCAAGCGGACAGGGCCCGTGGCTACACCTTC | CASSQADRARGYTF
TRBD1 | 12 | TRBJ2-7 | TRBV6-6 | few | TGTGCCAGCAGTTACTCGGGACAGGAGTGTTACTTC | CASSYSGQECYF
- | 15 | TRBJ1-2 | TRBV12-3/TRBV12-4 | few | TGTGCCAGCAGCCTCTTCAGTGGGGGCGAAGATGGCTACACCTTC | CASSLFSGGEDGYTF
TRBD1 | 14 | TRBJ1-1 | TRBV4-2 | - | TGTGCCAGCAGCCAACTCTCAGGGGGCACTGAAGCTTTCTTT | CASSQLSGGTEAFF
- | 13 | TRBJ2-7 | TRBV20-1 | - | TGCAGTGCTACCCCTAGGGGTAGGGACGAGCAGTACTTC | CSATPRGRDEQYF
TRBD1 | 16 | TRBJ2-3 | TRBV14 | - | TGTGCCAGCAGCCAATTGAGGACAGGGCCGACAGATACGCAGTATTTT | CASSQLRTGPTDTQYF
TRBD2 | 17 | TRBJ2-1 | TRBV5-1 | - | TGCGCCAGCAGCTACCGAGCGGGGGCCAACCTCTACAATGAGCAGTTCTTC | CASSYRAGANLYNEQFF
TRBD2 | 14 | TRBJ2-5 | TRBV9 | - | TGTGCCAGCAGCGTAGAGGGTAGCGGGAGTGCCCAGTACTTC | CASSVEGSGSAQYF
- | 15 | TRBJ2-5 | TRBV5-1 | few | TGCGCCAGCAGCCCGGGGGAACATCAACAAGAGACCCAGTACTTC | CASSPGEHQQETQYF
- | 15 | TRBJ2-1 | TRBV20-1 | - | TGCAGTGCTAAAAAAGAGGGGGGATGGGACGGTGAGCAGTTCTTC | CSAKKEGGWDGEQFF
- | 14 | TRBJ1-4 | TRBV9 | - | TGTGCCAGCAGCACTGGGGACTCTAATGAAAAACTGTTTTTT | CASSTGDSNEKLFF
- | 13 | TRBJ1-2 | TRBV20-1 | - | TGCAGTGCTAGACCCCTTACGAACTATGGCTACACCTTC | CSARPLTNYGYTF
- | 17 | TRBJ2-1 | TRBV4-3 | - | TGCGCCAGCAGCCAAGATAGGGGGGGGGGCTTTCTCAATGAGCAGTTCTTC | CASSQDRGGGFLNEQFF
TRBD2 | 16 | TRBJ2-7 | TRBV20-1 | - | TGCAGTGCTAGAGCCTCCACAGCTAGCGGATATGACGAGCAGTACTTC | CSARASTASGYDEQYF
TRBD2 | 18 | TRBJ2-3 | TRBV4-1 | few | TGCGCCAGCAGCTACGGGACTAGCGGGAGGGCAAGCACAGATACGCAGTATTTT | CASSYGTSGRASTDTQYF
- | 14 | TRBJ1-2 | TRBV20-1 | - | TGCAGTGCTGACGCCCGGGGAACAAACTATGGCTACACCTTC | CSADARGTNYGYTF
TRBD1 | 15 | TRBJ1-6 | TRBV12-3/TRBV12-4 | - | TGTGCCAGCAGATTTGGACAGGGGGTGCACTCACCCCTCCACTTT | CASRFGQGVHSPLHF
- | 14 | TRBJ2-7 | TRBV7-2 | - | TGTGCCAGCAGCTTAGAGACCTCCAGTAGCGAGCAGTACTTC | CASSLETSSSEQYF
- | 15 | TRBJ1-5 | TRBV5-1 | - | TGCGCCAGCAGCCCGGCGGGGGCCAGCAATCAGCCCCAGCATTTT | CASSPAGASNQPQHF
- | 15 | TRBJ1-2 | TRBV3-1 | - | TGTGCCAGCAGCCAATACCGGACCGCTAACTATGGCTACACCTTC | CASSQYRTANYGYTF
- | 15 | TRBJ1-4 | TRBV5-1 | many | TGCGCCAGCAGCCGATCGGCGGAAGGGTATGAAAAACTGTTTTTT | CASSRSAEGYEKLFF
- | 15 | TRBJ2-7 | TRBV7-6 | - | TGTGCCAGCAGCCACCCACTTGGAGGGATGGACGAGCAGTACTTC | CASSHPLGGMDEQYF
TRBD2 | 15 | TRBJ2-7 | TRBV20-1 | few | TGCAGTGCTAAGACACTCGGACTAGTAAACTACGAGCAGTACTTC | CSAKTLGLVNYEQYF
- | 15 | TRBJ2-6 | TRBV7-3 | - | TGTGCCAGCAGCATCGACAGTCTTGGGGCCAACGTCCTGACTTTC | CASSIDSLGANVLTF
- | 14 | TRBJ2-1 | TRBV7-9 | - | TGTGCCAGCAGCTCTTGGTCTCAGCTTAATGAGCAGTTCTTC | CASSSWSQLNEQFF
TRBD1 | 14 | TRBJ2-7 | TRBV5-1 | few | TGCGCCAGCAGCTTGACAGGGGATGGAAACGAGCAGTACTTC | CASSLTGDGNEQYF
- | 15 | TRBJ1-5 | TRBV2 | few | TGTGCCAGCGGCCGGGAGGGTCGGAGCAATCAGCCCCAGCATTTT | CASGREGRSNQPQHF
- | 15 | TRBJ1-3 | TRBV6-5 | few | TGTGCCAGCAGCTACTCATCCTCCTCTGGAAACACCATATATTTT | CASSYSSSSGNTIYF
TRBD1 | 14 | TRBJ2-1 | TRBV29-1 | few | TGCAGCGTTGTCCGGGACAGGGAATTCGATGAGCAGTTCTTC | CSVVRDREFDEQFF
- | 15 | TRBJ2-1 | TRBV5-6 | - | TGTGCCAGCAGCTTCTCCGGTCAGTTTCACAATGAGCAGTTCTTC | CASSFSGQFHNEQFF
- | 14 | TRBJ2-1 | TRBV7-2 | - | TGTGCCAGCAGCCGGAGGGAGGCCTACAATGAGCAGTTCTTC | CASSRREAYNEQFF
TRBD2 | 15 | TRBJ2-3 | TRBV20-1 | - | TGCAGTGCTCGACGAGCGGGGGGTCGCACAGATACGCAGTATTTT | CSARRAGGRTDTQYF
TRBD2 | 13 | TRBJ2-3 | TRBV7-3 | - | TGTGCCAGCAGGGAAAGCGGGGGGGATACGCAGTATTTT | CASRESGGDTQYF
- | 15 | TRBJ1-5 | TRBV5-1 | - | TGCGCCAGCAGCTTGGAATCCGGGGAGAATCAGCCCCAGCATTTT | CASSLESGENQPQHF